This entry lists 8 T cell receptor beta chains sequenced from one sample in a study of cytotoxic CD8 clonotypes in ibrutinib-treated CLL. TCRdb's copy holds only in-frame clones and misses some; the assay was immunoSEQ multiplex PCR. The profile shows tens of thousands of clones, roughly 50% of them singletons. Specimen: PBMCs, collected after 24 months of ibrutinib treatment. The receptors come from a human donor with chronic lymphocytic leukemia.

The chain employs TRBV5-1 and TRBJ2-1, with a weak D call TRBD2 (7 bases). Trimming removed 3 bases from V and 8 bases from J, with 12 bases in between. The CDR3 extends over 13 amino acids. Germline values: CDR1 SGHRS, CDR2 YFSETQ. CDR3 DNA: TGCGCCAGCAGCTGGCCGGGGGGCTATGAGCAGTTCTTC. As protein: CASSWPGGYEQFF.

This sequence joins TRBV5-1 and TRBJ1-4; 9 bases fit TRBD1. The germline gives CDR1 SGHRS, CDR2 YFSETQ. CDR3 length: 19 amino acids. V was clipped by 3 bases and J by 5 bases; unmatched bases: 17. The CDR3 DNA sequence: TGCGCCAGCAGCTACGATTTTACCGAACCCGGGACAGGGAATGAAAAACTGTTTTTT. This encodes CASSYDFTEPGTGNEKLFF.

The V call is TRBV7-6, the J call TRBJ2-3; either TRBD1 or TRBD2 may fit D (6 bases each). Per germline, CDR1 SGHVS and CDR2 FNYEAQ. The CDR3 totals 16 residues. Trimming shortened V by 0 bases and J by 8 bases, and 18 bases separated the two germline ends. The CDR3 DNA reads as TGTGCCAGCAGCTTAGCGGTGGGGGGCGCGCAAAGTACGCAGTATTTT. Its protein is CASSLAVGGAQSTQYF.

This clone occurred a few times. The chain carries TRBV27 and TRBJ1-2, with TRBD1 identical over 8 bases. The CDR3 runs to 14 residues. The trim removed 5 bases at V and 6 bases at J, leaving 8 bases unmatched. The V gene's germline CDR1 is MNHEY and CDR2 SMNVEV (reference sequence). For the CDR3, the DNA is TGTGCCAGCAGTCCCCCTGACAGGGGCCATGGCTACACCTTC. This encodes CASSPPDRGHGYTF.

A few counts support this clone. V is TRBV29-1 and J is TRBJ2-7, with D possibly being TRBD2 (6 bases). CDR3 length: 12 residues. The germline V gene encodes CDR1 SQVTM and CDR2 ANQGSEA. The V and J ends lost 6 bases and 2 bases respectively, with 11 bases between them. CDR3 in DNA: TGCAGCGTCGCTTCGGGGGCCTACGAGCAGTACTTC. It encodes CSVASGAYEQYF.

In its sample, this clone was seen many times. The J gene is TRBJ1-6, the V gene TRBV28; 8 positions match TRBD1. V shed 6 bases, J shed 10 bases, and the junction held 5 bases outside the gene matches. CDR3 size: 13 residues. The germline V gene encodes CDR1 MDHEN and CDR2 SYDVKM. CDR3 loop: CASSPDRVSPLHF. For the CDR3, the DNA is TGTGCCAGCAGCCCGGACAGGGTCTCACCCCTCCACTTT.

The gene calls are TRBV27 and TRBJ2-1, with TRBD2 identical over 10 bases. With 6 bases clipped from V and 5 bases from J, the junction kept 4 bases outside the gene matches. CDR1 and CDR2 from the germline V gene are MNHEY and SMNVEV (reference sequence). The CDR3 totals 14 residues. The CDR3 nucleotides read TGTGCCAGCAGGTGGACTAGCGGCCACAATGAGCAGTTCTTC. Translating it yields CASRWTSGHNEQFF.

The V gene is TRBV7-2, the J gene TRBJ2-5, with D perhaps being TRBD1 or TRBD2 (6 bases each). Germline values: CDR1 SGHTA, CDR2 FQGNSA. V was shortened by 5 bases and J by 3 bases, with 13 bases between the two germline ends. This CDR3 has 14 residues. CDR3 sequence (DNA): TGTGCCAGCAGCCGAGGGGGGCCCGAAGAGACCCAGTACTTC. Its protein is CASSRGGPEETQYF.